A selection of T cell receptor beta chains follows, all from one sample in a study of early T cells in non-severe SARS-CoV-2 infection. One entry per CDR3 protein, called by TCRdb with MiXCR from the 5' RACE reads. The data show roughly 53,000 distinct CDR3 sequences, with less than 9.5% seen just once and approximately 4% held by the top ten. This material consisted of whole blood, taken at baseline. These receptors were obtained from an adult who was a healthcare worker with PCR-confirmed SARS-CoV-2 infection or an uninfected control (not recorded which). Both conserved end residues are part of each CDR3. The order of the fields is V gene, D gene, J gene, clone size, CDR3 protein, CDR3 DNA. A D gene is named only where the DNA matches it firmly. For some rows the clone size is stated as once, few or many, or as a class when expanded; others skip it.

>TRBV6-5|.|TRBJ2-5|many
CASGPLTDRKETQYF
TGTGCCAGCGGGCCCCTAACGGACAGAAAAGAGACCCAGTACTTC
>TRBV30|.|TRBJ1-6|.
CAWSAGISPLHF
TGTGCCTGGAGTGCCGGGATTTCACCCCTCCACTTT
>TRBV19|TRBD1|TRBJ2-2|.
CASSIRTGIGGELFF
TGTGCCAGTAGTATACGGACAGGGATAGGCGGGGAGCTGTTTTTT
>TRBV6-1|.|TRBJ1-1|.
CASSEGGVNTEAFF
TGTGCCAGCAGTGAAGGTGGGGTGAACACTGAAGCTTTCTTT
>TRBV7-9|.|TRBJ2-3|many
CASSPRGPDTQYF
TGTGCCAGCAGCCCGAGGGGACCAGATACGCAGTATTTT
>TRBV5-6|TRBD1|TRBJ2-7|.
CTSSKVDRDRHEQYF
TGTACCAGCAGCAAAGTCGACAGGGATCGGCACGAGCAGTACTTC
>TRBV11-2|TRBD2|TRBJ2-3|.
CASSLLAGGPGDTQYF
TGTGCCAGCAGCTTACTAGCGGGAGGGCCCGGAGATACGCAGTATTTT
>TRBV11-2|.|TRBJ2-3|.
CASSLSPRGRMRADTQYF
TGTGCCAGCAGCCTAAGTCCCCGGGGCAGGATGAGAGCAGATACGCAGTATTTT
>TRBV11-2|.|TRBJ2-5|few
CASSSLWGETQYF
TGTGCCAGCAGCTCCCTTTGGGGGGAGACCCAGTACTTC
>TRBV20-1|TRBD2|TRBJ2-3|many
CTAGGNTDTQYF
TGCACCGCGGGGGGGAACACAGATACGCAGTATTTT
>TRBV11-2|TRBD2|TRBJ2-7|many
CASRKTSGEYEQYF
TGTGCCAGCAGAAAGACTAGCGGGGAATACGAGCAGTACTTC
>TRBV30|.|TRBJ1-1|many
CAWSVHLGRDAFF
TGTGCCTGGAGTGTACATTTGGGGAGGGATGCTTTCTTT
>TRBV7-8|.|TRBJ2-7|few
CASSLEVVTTYEQYF
TGTGCCAGCAGCTTAGAAGTTGTCACCACCTACGAGCAGTACTTC
>TRBV2|.|TRBJ2-1|few
CASRGEDSYNEQFF
TGTGCCAGCAGGGGCGAAGACAGCTACAATGAGCAGTTCTTC
>TRBV25-1|.|TRBJ1-1|.
CASSVGDTEAFF
TGTGCCAGCAGTGTAGGTGACACTGAAGCTTTCTTT
>TRBV11-2|TRBD2|TRBJ2-1|many
CASRYPSGRGNEQFF
TGTGCCAGCAGATATCCAAGCGGGAGAGGTAATGAGCAGTTCTTC
>TRBV11-2|.|TRBJ2-1|.
CASSLGLGTIYNEQFF
TGTGCCAGCAGCTTAGGTTTAGGGACAATCTACAATGAGCAGTTCTTC
>TRBV30|TRBD1|TRBJ1-5|many
CAWSPKTGWEEQPQHF
TGTGCCTGGAGTCCAAAGACAGGGTGGGAGGAACAGCCCCAGCATTTT
>TRBV3-1|TRBD1|TRBJ2-1|.
CASSQADRGQEQFF
TGTGCCAGCAGCCAAGCGGACAGGGGGCAAGAGCAGTTCTTC
>TRBV19|TRBD2|TRBJ2-1|few
CASSPREAKGEQFF
TGTGCCAGTAGTCCCCGGGAGGCTAAGGGAGAGCAGTTCTTC
>TRBV5-1|.|TRBJ2-3|few
CASSSRTHSDTQYF
TGCGCCAGCAGCTCTCGGACCCACTCAGATACGCAGTATTTT
>TRBV29-1|TRBD1|TRBJ2-7|few
CSVRPRDRVYEQYF
TGCAGCGTCCGCCCCCGGGACAGAGTCTACGAGCAGTACTTC
>TRBV21-1|.|TRBJ2-3|few
CASSKRGTDTQYF
TGTGCCAGCAGCAAAAGGGGCACAGATACGCAGTATTTT
>TRBV6-6|.|TRBJ1-2|.
CASKAGRNGYTF
TGTGCCAGCAAAGCAGGGCGGAATGGCTACACCTTC
>TRBV10-3|.|TRBJ2-7|few
CAISSPEGSNYEQYF
TGTGCCATCAGTTCTCCCGAGGGCAGTAACTACGAGCAGTACTTC
>TRBV13|.|TRBJ2-5|.
CASSFRWGGAETQYF
TGTGCCAGCAGCTTCAGGTGGGGGGGCGCAGAGACCCAGTACTTC
>TRBV5-1|TRBD2|TRBJ2-1|.
CASSGRDGDMISYNEQFF
TGCGCCAGCAGCGGGAGGGACGGGGATATGATTTCCTACAATGAGCAGTTCTTC
>TRBV27|.|TRBJ1-2|many
CASSPLYRDYGYTF
TGTGCCAGCAGTCCCCTGTACAGGGACTATGGCTACACCTTC
>TRBV25-1|TRBD1|TRBJ2-3|.
CASSAGQVWTDTQYF
TGTGCCAGCAGTGCGGGACAGGTTTGGACAGATACGCAGTATTTT